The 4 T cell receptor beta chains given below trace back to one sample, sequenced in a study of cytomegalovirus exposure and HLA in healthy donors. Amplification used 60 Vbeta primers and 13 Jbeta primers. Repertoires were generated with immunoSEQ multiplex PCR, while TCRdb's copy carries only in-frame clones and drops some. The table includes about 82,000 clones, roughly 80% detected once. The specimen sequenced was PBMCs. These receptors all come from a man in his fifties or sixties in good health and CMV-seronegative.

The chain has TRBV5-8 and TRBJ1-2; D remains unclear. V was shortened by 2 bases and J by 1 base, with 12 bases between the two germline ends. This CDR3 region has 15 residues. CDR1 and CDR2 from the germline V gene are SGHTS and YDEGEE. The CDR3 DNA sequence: TGTGCCAGCAGCTTAAGACAAATCTTTAACTATGGCTACACCTTC. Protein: CASSLRQIFNYGYTF.

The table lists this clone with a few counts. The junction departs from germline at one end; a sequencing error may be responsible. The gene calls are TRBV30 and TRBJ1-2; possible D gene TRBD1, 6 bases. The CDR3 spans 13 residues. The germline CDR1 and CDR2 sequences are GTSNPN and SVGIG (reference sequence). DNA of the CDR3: TGCGTAGGCGGGGGGGCAGCTCCAGGCGGCTACACCTTC. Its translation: CVGGGAAPGGYTF.

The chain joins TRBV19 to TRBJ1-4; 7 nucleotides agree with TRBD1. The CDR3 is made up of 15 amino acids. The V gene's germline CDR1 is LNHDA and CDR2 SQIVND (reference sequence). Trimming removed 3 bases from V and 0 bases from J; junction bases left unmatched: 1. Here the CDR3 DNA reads TGTGCCAGTAGTATGGGACAGTCAACTAATGAAAAACTGTTTTTT. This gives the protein CASSMGQSTNEKLFF.

The CDR3 nucleotides are TGTGCCAGCACCCCGGACAGCATCTACGAGCAGTACTTC. Its translation is CASTPDSIYEQYF. This sequence joins TRBV2 and TRBJ2-7; D may be TRBD1 (6 bases). Deletions cut 7 bases from V and 3 bases from J, with 13 bases between. In germline, CDR1 is SNHLY, CDR2 FYNNEI. The CDR3 extends over 13 amino acids.